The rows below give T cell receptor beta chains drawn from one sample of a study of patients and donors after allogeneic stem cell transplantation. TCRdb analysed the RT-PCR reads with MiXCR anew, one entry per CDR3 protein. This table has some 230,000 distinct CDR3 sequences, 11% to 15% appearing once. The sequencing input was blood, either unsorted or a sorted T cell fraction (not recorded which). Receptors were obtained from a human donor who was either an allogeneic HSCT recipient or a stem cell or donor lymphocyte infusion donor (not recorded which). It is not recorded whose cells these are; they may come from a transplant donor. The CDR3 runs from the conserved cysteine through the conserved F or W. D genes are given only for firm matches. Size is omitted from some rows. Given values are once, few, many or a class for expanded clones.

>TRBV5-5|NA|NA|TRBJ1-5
CASSLRAMTGGGQPQHF
TGTGCCAGCAGCTTGAGAGCAATGACGGGGGGAGGCCAGCCCCAGCATTTT
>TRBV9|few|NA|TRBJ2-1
CASSVDDGRHEQFF
TGTGCCAGCAGCGTAGATGACGGGAGACATGAGCAGTTCTTC
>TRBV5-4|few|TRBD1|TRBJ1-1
CASSTRDRDTEAFF
TGTGCCAGCAGCACCCGGGACAGGGACACTGAAGCTTTCTTT
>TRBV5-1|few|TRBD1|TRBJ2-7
CASSLEDRPYEQYF
TGCGCCAGCAGCTTGGAGGACAGGCCCTACGAGCAGTACTTC
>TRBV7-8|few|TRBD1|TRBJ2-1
CASGRTGGYEQFF
TGTGCCAGCGGAAGGACAGGGGGTTATGAGCAGTTCTTC
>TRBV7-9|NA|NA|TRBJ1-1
CASSLEDKKKPNTEAFF
TGTGCCAGCAGCTTAGAGGACAAGAAAAAACCGAACACTGAAGCTTTCTTT
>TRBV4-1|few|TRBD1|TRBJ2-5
CASSQVTGQETQYF
TGCGCCAGCAGCCAAGTGACAGGGCAAGAGACCCAGTACTTC
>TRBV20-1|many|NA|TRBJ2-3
CSARDLGTSTDTQYF
TGCAGTGCTAGAGATCTAGGGACTAGCACAGATACGCAGTATTTT
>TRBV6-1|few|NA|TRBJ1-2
CASSEAPQVYGYTF
TGTGCCAGCAGTGAAGCGCCCCAGGTCTATGGCTACACCTTC
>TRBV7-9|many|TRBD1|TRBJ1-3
CASEGAGGGNTIYF
TGTGCCAGCGAGGGAGCAGGGGGCGGAAACACCATATATTTT
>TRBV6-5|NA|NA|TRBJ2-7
CASSYGGLEQYF
TGTGCCAGCAGTTACGGAGGGCTAGAGCAGTACTTC
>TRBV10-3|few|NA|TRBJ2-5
CAISGARGWETQYF
TGTGCCATCAGTGGGGCCAGGGGATGGGAGACCCAGTACTTC
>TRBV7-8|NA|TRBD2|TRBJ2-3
CASSFRSGGSADTQYF
TGTGCCAGCAGCTTCCGGAGCGGGGGTTCGGCAGATACGCAGTATTTT
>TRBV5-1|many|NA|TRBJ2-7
CASSPGGTDEQYF
TGCGCCAGCAGTCCCGGGGGAACGGACGAGCAGTACTTC
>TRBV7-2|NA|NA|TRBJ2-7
CASSWLSSGPYEQYF
TGTGCCAGCAGTTGGCTAAGTAGCGGACCCTACGAGCAGTACTTC
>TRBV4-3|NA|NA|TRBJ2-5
CASSQDWRGGQETQYF
TGCGCCAGCAGCCAAGACTGGAGGGGGGGGCAAGAGACCCAGTACTTC
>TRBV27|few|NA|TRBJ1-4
CASSLTVVRNEKLFF
TGTGCCAGCAGTTTAACGGTAGTCCGCAATGAAAAACTGTTTTTT
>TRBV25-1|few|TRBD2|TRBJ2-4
CASSDRTSRDIQYF
TGTGCCAGCAGTGACCGGACTAGTCGGGACATTCAGTACTTC
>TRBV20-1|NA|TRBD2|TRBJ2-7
CSAILAVDRGEQYF
TGCAGTGCTATCCTAGCGGTGGATCGGGGCGAGCAGTACTTC
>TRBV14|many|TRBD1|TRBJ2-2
CASSRGQGYTGELFF
TGTGCCAGCAGCCGAGGACAGGGATACACCGGGGAGCTGTTTTTT
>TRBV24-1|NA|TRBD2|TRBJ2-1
CATGTSGGVYNEQFF
TGTGCCACGGGGACTAGCGGGGGGGTATACAATGAGCAGTTCTTC
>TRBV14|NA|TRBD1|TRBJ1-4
CASSHYAGTGGEKLFF
TGTGCCAGCAGCCACTACGCCGGTACAGGGGGCGAAAAACTGTTTTTT
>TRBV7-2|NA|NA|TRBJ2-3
CASSLTLVFTDTQYF
TGTGCCAGCAGCTTAACCCTCGTCTTCACAGATACGCAGTATTTT
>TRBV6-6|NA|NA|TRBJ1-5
CATLDSANQPQHF
TGTGCCACCCTGGACTCGGCCAATCAGCCCCAGCATTTT
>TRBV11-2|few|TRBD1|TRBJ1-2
CASSLGTGGTYGYTF
TGTGCCAGCAGCTTAGGGACAGGGGGGACCTATGGCTACACCTTC
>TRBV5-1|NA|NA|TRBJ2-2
CASSFYTGELFF
TGCGCCAGCAGCTTTTACACCGGGGAGCTGTTTTTT
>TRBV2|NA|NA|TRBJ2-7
CASMASYEQYF
TGTGCCAGCATGGCCTCCTACGAGCAGTACTTC
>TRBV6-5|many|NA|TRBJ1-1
CASQVGGTEAFF
TGTGCCTCTCAGGTCGGAGGCACTGAAGCTTTCTTT
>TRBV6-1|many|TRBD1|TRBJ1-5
CASSEGQGMNQPQHF
TGTGCCAGCAGTGAGGGACAGGGAATGAATCAGCCCCAGCATTTT
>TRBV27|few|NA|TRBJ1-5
CASSPTRIGREPQHF
TGTGCCAGCAGCCCCACCCGGATCGGGAGGGAGCCCCAGCATTTT
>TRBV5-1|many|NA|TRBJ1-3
CASSLEEASGNTIYF
TGCGCCAGCAGCTTGGAAGAGGCCTCTGGAAACACCATATATTTT
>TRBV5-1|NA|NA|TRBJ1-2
CASSLDSLGLFPAVGYTF
TGCGCCAGCAGCTTGGATAGTTTGGGATTGTTCCCAGCGGTTGGCTACACCTTC
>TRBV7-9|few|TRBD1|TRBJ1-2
CASGGIWDRGEGYTF
TGTGCCAGCGGTGGAATTTGGGACAGGGGGGAAGGCTACACCTTC
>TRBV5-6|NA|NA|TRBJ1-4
CASSLGAFNEKLFF
TGTGCCAGCAGCTTGGGGGCCTTTAATGAAAAACTGTTTTTT
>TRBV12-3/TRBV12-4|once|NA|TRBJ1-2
CATTETLNYGYTF
TGTGCCACTACCGAAACACTAAACTATGGCTACACCTTC